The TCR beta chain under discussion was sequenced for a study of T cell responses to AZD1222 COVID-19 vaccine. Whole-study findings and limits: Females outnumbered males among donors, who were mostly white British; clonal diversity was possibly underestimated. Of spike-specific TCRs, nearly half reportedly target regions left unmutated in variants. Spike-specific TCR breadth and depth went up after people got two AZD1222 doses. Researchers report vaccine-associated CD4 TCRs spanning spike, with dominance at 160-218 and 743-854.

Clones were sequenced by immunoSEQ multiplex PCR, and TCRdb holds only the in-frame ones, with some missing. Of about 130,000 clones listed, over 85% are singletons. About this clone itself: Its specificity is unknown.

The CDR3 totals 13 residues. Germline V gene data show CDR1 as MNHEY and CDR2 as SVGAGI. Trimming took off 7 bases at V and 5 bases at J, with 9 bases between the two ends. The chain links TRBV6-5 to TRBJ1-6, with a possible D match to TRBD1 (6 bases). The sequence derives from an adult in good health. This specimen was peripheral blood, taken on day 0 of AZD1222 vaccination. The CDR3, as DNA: TGTGCCAGCATGGGGGCAAATAATTCACCCCTCCACTTT. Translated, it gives CASMGANNSPLHF.